The clone carrying this TCR beta chain was observed at least ten times. What it binds is unknown. There are 15 residues in the CDR3. The J segment lost 4 bases and the V segment lost 4 bases, leaving 9 bases of the junction unmatched. Germline loops: CDR1 LGHNA, CDR2 YSLEER. This record belongs to a study of early T cells in non-severe SARS-CoV-2 infection. About the research overall: Unpaired chains resulted from sequencing bulk RNA of unsorted whole blood.

Study-level points and caveats: Clonotype matching in VDJdb favored anti-spike CD8 responses and did not capture private and CD4 specificities.

Each single cDNA molecule received a unique molecular identifier. TCRdb reprocessed the 5' RACE reads with MiXCR, giving one entry per CDR3 protein. The sample has tens of thousands of distinct CDR3 sequences, over 5% seen once. The chain has TRBV4-3 and TRBJ1-2, with 7 bases lining up with TRBD1. The origin of this receptor is an adult who was a healthcare worker with PCR-confirmed SARS-CoV-2 infection or an uninfected control (not recorded which). Sequencing used whole blood. CDR3 sequence reads: CASSPGAGGIYGYTF. In DNA, the CDR3 is TGCGCCAGCAGCCCAGGAGCAGGGGGAATCTATGGCTACACCTTC.